The TCR beta chain described here comes from a study of cytomegalovirus exposure and HLA in healthy donors. General study results and limits: In a later analysis, a missense DCLRE1C variant was linked to TCR beta V- and J-gene trimming. In a later analysis, HLA-associated beta chains showed higher expansion and lower generation probabilities than comparable chains. Listed as cytomegalovirus-associated were 150 to 200 TCR beta chains. Some V segments (TRBV6-2 and TRBV6-3 among them) were excluded as indistinguishable.

This CDR3 region has 16 residues. V dropped 1 base and J dropped 0 bases, with 13 bases sitting between them. Germline assignment: CDR1 SGHDN and CDR2 FVKESK. In regard to this clone: The antigen remains unidentified.

The PCR made use of 60 Vbeta and 13 Jbeta primers. The method was immunoSEQ multiplex PCR; TCRdb's version includes in-frame clones alone and lacks a portion of them. The top ten clones hold around a tenth of a sample with around 91,000 clones, around nine tenths of them seen once. The sample was PBMCs. This TCR derives from a man aged 25-45 years in good health and CMV-seropositive. The chain recombines TRBV14 with TRBJ2-7; weak D call: TRBD1 (5 bases). CDR3: CASSQGYTGNSYEQYF. The CDR3 DNA follows: TGTGCCAGCAGCCAAGGGTATACAGGCAACTCCTACGAGCAGTACTTC.